Detailed here is one TCR beta chain. These data belong to a study of blood T cell repertoires in COVID-19. Overall study: Sites across the United States, Italy and Spain contributed samples from acute and convalescent COVID-19. T cells, B-cell-depleted T cells, or PBMCs supplied cDNA or gDNA.

Under the authors' procedure: Reference gene primer amplification gave nucleated cell count estimates. Profiling relied on immunoSEQ multiplex PCR, and the TCRdb table lists in-frame clones only, not all of them. V and J calls and clone size are as listed in that table; D and trimming were resolved from the DNA. Of approximately 130,000 clones detected, about 90% appear once; the ten largest clones hold about 2.5%. After removal of 6 bases from V and 3 bases from J, the junction contained 13 bases not matched to a gene. Looked up from germline, CDR1 is SNHLY and CDR2 is FYNNEI. The CDR3 totals 18 residues.

The receptor was derived from a man aged 45-65 years with active COVID-19. Sequencing was performed on peripheral blood. The rearrangement uses TRBV2 and TRBJ2-3; 12 bases line up with TRBD2. The CDR3 region is CASRGLAGGSEETDTQYF. The DNA for the CDR3 is TGTGCCAGCAGAGGGCTAGCGGGGGGGTCAGAGGAGACAGATACGCAGTATTTT.